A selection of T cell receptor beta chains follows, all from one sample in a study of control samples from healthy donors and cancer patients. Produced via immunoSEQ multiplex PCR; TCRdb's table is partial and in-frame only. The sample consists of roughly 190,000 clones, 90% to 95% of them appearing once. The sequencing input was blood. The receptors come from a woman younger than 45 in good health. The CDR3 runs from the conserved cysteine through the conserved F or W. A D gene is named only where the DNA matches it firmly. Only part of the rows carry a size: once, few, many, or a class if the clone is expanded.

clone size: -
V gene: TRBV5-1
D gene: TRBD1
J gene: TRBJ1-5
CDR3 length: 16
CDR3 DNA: TGCGCCAGCAGCTCGGGGACAGGGGGCCAGGGTCAGCCCCAGCATTTT
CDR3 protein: CASSSGTGGQGQPQHF

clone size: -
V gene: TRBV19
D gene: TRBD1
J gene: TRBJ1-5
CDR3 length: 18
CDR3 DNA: TGTGCCAGTAGTATAACGGACAGGGGGCGCAGGAGCAATCAGCCCCAGCATTTT
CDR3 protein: CASSITDRGRRSNQPQHF

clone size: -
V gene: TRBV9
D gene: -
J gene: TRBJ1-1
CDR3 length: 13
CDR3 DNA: TGTGCCAGCAGCGTAACAGGGAACACTGAAGCTTTCTTT
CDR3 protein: CASSVTGNTEAFF

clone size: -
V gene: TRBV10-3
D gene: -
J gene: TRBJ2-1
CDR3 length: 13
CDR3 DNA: TGTGCCATCAGTGAGCAAAAGGTAAATGAGCAGTTCTTC
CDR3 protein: CAISEQKVNEQFF

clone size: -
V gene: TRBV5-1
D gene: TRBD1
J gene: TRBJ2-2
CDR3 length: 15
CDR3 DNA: TGCGCCAGCAGCTTGAACAGGGGGCGAACCGGGGAGCTGTTTTTT
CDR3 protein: CASSLNRGRTGELFF

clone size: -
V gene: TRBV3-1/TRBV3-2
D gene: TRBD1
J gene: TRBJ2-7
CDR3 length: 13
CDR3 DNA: TGTGCCAGCAGCCAAGACAGGGGGTACGAGCAGTACTTC
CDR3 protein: CASSQDRGYEQYF

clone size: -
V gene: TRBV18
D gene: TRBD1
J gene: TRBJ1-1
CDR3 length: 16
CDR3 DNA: TGTGCCAGCTCACCAGACAGGGCTAGATTATACACTGAAGCTTTCTTT
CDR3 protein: CASSPDRARLYTEAFF

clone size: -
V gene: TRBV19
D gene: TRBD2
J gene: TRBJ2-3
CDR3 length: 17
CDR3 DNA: TGTGCCAGTAGTATGATGGCGGGAGGGCCGTCCACAGATACGCAGTATTTT
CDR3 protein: CASSMMAGGPSTDTQYF

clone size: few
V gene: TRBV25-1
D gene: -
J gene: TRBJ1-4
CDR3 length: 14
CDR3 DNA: TGTGCCAGCAGTCCCCCGGGGGATAATGAAAAACTGTTTTTT
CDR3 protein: CASSPPGDNEKLFF

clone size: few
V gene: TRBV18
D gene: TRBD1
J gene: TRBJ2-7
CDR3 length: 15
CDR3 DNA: TGTGCCAGCTCACCACCGGGACAGAGCTCCTACGAGCAGTACTTC
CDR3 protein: CASSPPGQSSYEQYF

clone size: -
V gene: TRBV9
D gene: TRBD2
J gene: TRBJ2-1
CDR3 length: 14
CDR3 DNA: TGTGCCAGCAGCGCTAGCGGGAGGGCCGATGAGCAGTTCTTC
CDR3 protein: CASSASGRADEQFF

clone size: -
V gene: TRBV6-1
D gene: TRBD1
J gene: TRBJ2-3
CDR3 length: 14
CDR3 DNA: TGTGCCAGCAGTGAACTAGGGGGCGCAGATACGCAGTATTTT
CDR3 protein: CASSELGGADTQYF

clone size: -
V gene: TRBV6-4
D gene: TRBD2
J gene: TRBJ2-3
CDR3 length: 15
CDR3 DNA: TGTGCCAGCAGTGAACTAGCGGGAGGGGCAGATACGCAGTATTTT
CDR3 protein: CASSELAGGADTQYF

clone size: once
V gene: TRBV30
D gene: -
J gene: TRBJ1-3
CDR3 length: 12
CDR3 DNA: TGTGCCTGGCAAGGGTCTGGAAACACCATATATTTT
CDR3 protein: CAWQGSGNTIYF

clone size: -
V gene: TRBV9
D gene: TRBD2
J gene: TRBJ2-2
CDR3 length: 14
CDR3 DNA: TGTGCCAGCAGCGTAGGTGGACTAGCGGGAGAACTGTTTTTT
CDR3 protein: CASSVGGLAGELFF

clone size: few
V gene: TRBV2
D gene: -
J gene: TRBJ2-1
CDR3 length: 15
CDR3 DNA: TGTGCCAGCAGTGAAGACAGGGGGGGGAAAAATGAGCAGTTCTTC
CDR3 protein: CASSEDRGGKNEQFF

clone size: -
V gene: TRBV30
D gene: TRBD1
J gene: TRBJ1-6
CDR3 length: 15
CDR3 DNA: TGTGCCTTTAATGACAGGGGAACCTATAATTCACCCCTCCACTTT
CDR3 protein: CAFNDRGTYNSPLHF

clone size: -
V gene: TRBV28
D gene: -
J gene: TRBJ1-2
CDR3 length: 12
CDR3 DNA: TGTGCCAGCAGTCCCGGACAGTATGGCTACACCTTC
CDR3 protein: CASSPGQYGYTF

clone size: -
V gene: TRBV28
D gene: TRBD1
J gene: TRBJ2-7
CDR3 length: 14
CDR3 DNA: TGTGCCAGCAGAAGTGGGACAGGGTCCTACGAGCAGTACTTC
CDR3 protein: CASRSGTGSYEQYF

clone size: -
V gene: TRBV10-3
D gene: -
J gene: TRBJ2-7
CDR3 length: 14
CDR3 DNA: TGTGCCATCAGTCCCACCGGACGGGGCTACGAGCAGTACTTC
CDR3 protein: CAISPTGRGYEQYF

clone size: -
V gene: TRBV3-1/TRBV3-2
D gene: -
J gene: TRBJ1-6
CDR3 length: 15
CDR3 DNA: TGTGCCAGTAGCCAAGGGAGCTCCTATAATTCACCCCTCCACTTT
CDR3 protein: CASSQGSSYNSPLHF

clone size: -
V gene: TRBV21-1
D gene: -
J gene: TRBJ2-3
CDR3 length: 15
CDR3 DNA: TGTGCCAGCAGCAAAAAGGCGGAGCGCACAGATACGCAGTATTTT
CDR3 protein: CASSKKAERTDTQYF

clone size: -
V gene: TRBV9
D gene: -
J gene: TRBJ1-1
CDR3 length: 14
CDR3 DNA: TGTGCCAGCAGCTACCAGGGAGGGGACACTGAAGCTTTCTTT
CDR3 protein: CASSYQGGDTEAFF

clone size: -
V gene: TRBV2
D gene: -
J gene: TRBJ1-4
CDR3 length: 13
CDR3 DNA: TGTGCCAGCAGTGAGGGCAGGGATGAAAAACTGTTTTTT
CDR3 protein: CASSEGRDEKLFF

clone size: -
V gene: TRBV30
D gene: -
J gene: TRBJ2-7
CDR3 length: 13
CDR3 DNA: TGTGCCTGGAGAAGTGACTCAGCCTACGAGCAGTACTTC
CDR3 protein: CAWRSDSAYEQYF